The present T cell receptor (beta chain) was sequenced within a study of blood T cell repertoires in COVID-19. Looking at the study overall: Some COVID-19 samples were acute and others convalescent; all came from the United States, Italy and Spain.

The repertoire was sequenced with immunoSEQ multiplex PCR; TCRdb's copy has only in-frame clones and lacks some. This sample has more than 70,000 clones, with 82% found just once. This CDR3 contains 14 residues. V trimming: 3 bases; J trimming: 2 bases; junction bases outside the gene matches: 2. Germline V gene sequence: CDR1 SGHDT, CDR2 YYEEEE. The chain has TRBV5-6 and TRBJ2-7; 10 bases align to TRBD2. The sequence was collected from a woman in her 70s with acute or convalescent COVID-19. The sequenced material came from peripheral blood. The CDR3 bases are TGTGCCAGCAGCTACAGCGGGAGGGCCTACGAGCAGTACTTC. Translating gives CASSYSGRAYEQYF.